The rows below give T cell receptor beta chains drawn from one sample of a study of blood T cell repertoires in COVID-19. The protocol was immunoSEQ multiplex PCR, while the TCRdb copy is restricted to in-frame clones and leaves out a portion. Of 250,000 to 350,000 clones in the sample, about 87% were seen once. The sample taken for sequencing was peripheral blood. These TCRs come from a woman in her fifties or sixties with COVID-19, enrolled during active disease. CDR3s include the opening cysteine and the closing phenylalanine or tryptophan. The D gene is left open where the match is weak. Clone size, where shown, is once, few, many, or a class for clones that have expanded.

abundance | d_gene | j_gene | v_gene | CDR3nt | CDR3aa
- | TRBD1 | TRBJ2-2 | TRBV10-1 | TGCGCCAGCAGTGGGGACAGGGGTTCCGGGGAGCTGTTTTTT | CASSGDRGSGELFF
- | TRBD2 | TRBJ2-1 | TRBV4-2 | TGTGCCAGCAGCGGAGAACCGGGACTAGCGTCCAATGAGCAGTTCTTC | CASSGEPGLASNEQFF
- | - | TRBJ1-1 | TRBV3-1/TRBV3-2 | TGTGCCAGCAGCCAAGGAGGGTCGTTGAACACTGAAGCTTTCTTT | CASSQGGSLNTEAFF
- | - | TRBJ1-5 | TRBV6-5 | TGTGCCAGCAGTTACTCGAAGCCCACGGTAAATCAGCCCCAGCATTTT | CASSYSKPTVNQPQHF
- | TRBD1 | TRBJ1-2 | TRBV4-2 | TGTGCCAGCAGCCAAGATAACAGGGGACGTGGCTACACCTTC | CASSQDNRGRGYTF
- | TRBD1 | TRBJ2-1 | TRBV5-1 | TGCGCCAGCAGCTCCCGGGACAGGGGGCTTGATGAGCAGTTCTTC | CASSSRDRGLDEQFF
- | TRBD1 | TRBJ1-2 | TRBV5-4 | TGTGCCAGCAGCCCAAGACAGGGAAACTATGGCTACACCTTC | CASSPRQGNYGYTF
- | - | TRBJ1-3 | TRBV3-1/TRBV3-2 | TGTGCCAGCAGCCAAGCCGGGGGGGCGAACGGAAACACCATATATTTT | CASSQAGGANGNTIYF
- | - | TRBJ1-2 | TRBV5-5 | TGTGCCAGCAGCTTCGGACTGAGGACCTATGGCTACACCTTC | CASSFGLRTYGYTF
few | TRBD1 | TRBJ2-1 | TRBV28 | TGTGCCAGCAGTCCCGGGACAGGCTACAATGAGCAGTTCTTC | CASSPGTGYNEQFF
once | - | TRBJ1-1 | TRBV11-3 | TGTGCCAGCAGCGGGGGTCAGGGCGGGATTCGCCGTGAAGCTTTCTTT | CASSGGQGGIRREAFF
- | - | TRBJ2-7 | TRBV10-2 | TGCGCCAGCAGTGACTCACAGAACTACGAGCAGTACTTC | CASSDSQNYEQYF
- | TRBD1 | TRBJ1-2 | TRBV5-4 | TGTGCCAGCAGCTCCGCAGGGGGCCTCGGCTATGGCTACACCTTC | CASSSAGGLGYGYTF
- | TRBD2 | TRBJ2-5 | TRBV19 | TGTGCCAGTAGTATTAGGACTAGCGGGAATCGAGAGACCCAGTACTTC | CASSIRTSGNRETQYF
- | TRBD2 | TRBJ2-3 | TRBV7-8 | TGTGCCAGCAGCTACAAAGGACTAGCGGAACCCAGCACAGATACGCAGTATTTT | CASSYKGLAEPSTDTQYF
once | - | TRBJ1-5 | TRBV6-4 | TGTGCCAGCAGTGACCCCCCTCGGGGAGCCCCCAATCAGCCCCAGCATTTT | CASSDPPRGAPNQPQHF
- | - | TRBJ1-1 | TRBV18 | TGTGCCAGCTCACCACGTCAGTTCCCCGCTGAAGCTTTCTTT | CASSPRQFPAEAFF